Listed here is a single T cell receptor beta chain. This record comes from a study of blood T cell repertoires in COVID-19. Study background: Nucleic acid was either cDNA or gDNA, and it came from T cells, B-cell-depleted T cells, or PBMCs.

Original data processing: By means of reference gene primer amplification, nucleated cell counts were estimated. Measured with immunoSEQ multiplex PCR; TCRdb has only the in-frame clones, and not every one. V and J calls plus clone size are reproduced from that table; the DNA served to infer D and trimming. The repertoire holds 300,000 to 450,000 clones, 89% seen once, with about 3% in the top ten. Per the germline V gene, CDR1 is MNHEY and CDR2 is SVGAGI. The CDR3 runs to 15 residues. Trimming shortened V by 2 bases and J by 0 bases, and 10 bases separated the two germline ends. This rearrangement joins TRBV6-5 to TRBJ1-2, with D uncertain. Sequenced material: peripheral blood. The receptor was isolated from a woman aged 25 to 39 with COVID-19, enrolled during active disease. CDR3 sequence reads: CASSYMTATNYGYTF. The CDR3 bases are TGTGCCAGCAGTTACATGACTGCAACTAACTATGGCTACACCTTC.